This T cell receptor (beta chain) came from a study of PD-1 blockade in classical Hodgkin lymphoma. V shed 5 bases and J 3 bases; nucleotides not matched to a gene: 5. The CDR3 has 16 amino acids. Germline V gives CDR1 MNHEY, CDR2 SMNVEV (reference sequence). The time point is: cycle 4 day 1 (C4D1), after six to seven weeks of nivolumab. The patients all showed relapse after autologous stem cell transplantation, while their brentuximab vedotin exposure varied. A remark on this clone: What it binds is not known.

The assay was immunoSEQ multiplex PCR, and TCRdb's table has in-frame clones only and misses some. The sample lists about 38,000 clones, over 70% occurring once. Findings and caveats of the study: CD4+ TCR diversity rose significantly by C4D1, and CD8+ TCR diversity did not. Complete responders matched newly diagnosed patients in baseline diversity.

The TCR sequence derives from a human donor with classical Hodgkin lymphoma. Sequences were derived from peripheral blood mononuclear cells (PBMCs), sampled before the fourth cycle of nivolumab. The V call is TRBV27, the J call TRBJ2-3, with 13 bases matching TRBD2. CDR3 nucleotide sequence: TGTGCCAGCAGTACCCCGGGACTAGCGGGGACAGATACGCAGTATTTT. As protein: CASSTPGLAGTDTQYF.